This T cell receptor beta chain was sequenced for a study of multiple sclerosis patients with progressive multifocal leukoencephalopathy. Trimming at V came to 4 bases and at J to 5 bases, leaving 1 base not matched to a gene. The CDR3 runs 12 residues. Germline loops: CDR1 SGHRS, CDR2 YFSETQ. The assay was run at survey level. Synthetic inline TR CDR3 controls covering all V-J pairings were spiked into each PCR. The table came from immunoSEQ multiplex PCR; TCRdb's copy has only in-frame clones and leaves some out. The sample holds roughly 32,000 clones, more than 85% seen once. Time point denoted: time of PML onset. Between 16 and 56 months of natalizumab therapy passed before PML developed in these natalizumab-treated patients.

This receptor was obtained from a human donor with progressive multifocal leukoencephalopathy. The genes are TRBV5-1 and TRBJ2-7; TRBD1 agrees at 9 bases. The input for sequencing was PBMCs, taken from a patient treated with natalizumab. Here the CDR3 reads CASSRTGDEQYF. In DNA, the CDR3 is TGCGCCAGCAGCCGGACAGGGGACGAGCAGTACTTC.